This T cell receptor beta chain was identified during a study of blood T cell repertoires in COVID-19. For the study at large: From the United States, Italy and Spain came samples of acute and convalescent COVID-19. In each case, the material was cDNA or gDNA derived from T cells, B-cell-depleted T cells, or PBMCs.

Per the original data handling: The assay estimated nucleated cells by amplifying reference gene primers. Clones were read by immunoSEQ multiplex PCR, and TCRdb kept only the in-frame ones, dropping some. V, J and clone size are those of that table, while D and trimming were read from the DNA. In the table there are under 85,000 clones, 84% of which are singletons. Per germline, CDR1 LNHDA and CDR2 SQIVND (reference sequence). J gave up 4 bases and V 3 bases, and 5 bases lay outside the gene matches. CDR3 length equals 17 residues. The sample consisted of peripheral blood. This TCR came from a man in his fifties with acute or convalescent COVID-19. The V gene is TRBV19, the J gene TRBJ2-3, with TRBD2 matching over 15 bases. The CDR3 loop reads CASSMKRTSGGADTQYF. CDR3 DNA: TGTGCCAGTAGTATGAAACGGACTAGCGGGGGGGCAGATACGCAGTATTTT.